These 26 T cell receptor beta chains originate from one sample sequenced in a study of HIV-infected patients and healthy controls. MiXCR, applied by TCRdb to the 5' RACE reads, yields one record per CDR3 protein. Among about 64,000 distinct CDR3 sequences listed, 15% to 20% were seen once. The material sequenced was CD4+ T cells from blood. Every receptor here comes from a human donor in good health.

This clonotype has ten or more counts. V usage is TRBV18 and J usage is TRBJ1-1; D gene unclear. The V end lost 2 bases, the J end lost 7 bases, and 20 bases lay between the germline ends. The CDR3 has 16 residues. Germline loops: CDR1 KGHSH, CDR2 LQKENI. The CDR3 here is CASSPSAGNSKDEAFF. The CDR3 DNA reads TGTGCCAGCTCACCATCGGCAGGAAATTCGAAGGATGAAGCTTTCTTT.

The J gene is TRBJ1-2, the V gene TRBV10-3; tentatively, D is TRBD1 (6 bases). This CDR3 region has 15 residues. Germline-derived CDR1 and CDR2 are ENHRY and SYGVKD. V was shortened by 7 bases and J by 0 bases, with 15 bases between the two germline ends. CDR3 sequence: CAINYKQGTNYGYTF. The CDR3 DNA sequence: TGTGCCATCAATTACAAACAGGGAACTAACTATGGCTACACCTTC.

The CDR3 bases are TGTGCCAGCAGCAAAGCGCAGCGGGAAAGGAGGGTTCAGCCCCAGCATTTT. It translates to CASSKAQRERRVQPQHF. The V and J genes are TRBV21-1 and TRBJ1-5. TRBV21-1 is an annotated pseudogene. This CDR3 spans 17 amino acids.

In its sample, this clonotype was seen a few times. CDR3 coding DNA: TGCAGTGTCACGACCGTCCAGAATAACTATGGCTACACCTTC. Translation: CSVTTVQNNYGYTF. The gene calls are TRBV20-1 and TRBJ1-2, with D unresolved. Germline V gene sequence: CDR1 DFQATT, CDR2 SNEGSKA (reference sequence). V was cut by 7 bases and J by 1 base, with 16 bases left in between. This CDR3 has 14 amino acids.

In its sample, this clonotype was seen once. The V call is TRBV12-3 or TRBV12-4, the J call TRBJ2-7; D unclear. V was shortened by 4 bases and J by 0 bases, with 16 bases between the two germline ends. The CDR3 has 16 residues. The CDR3 loop is CASSWSRAARSYEQYF. CDR3 nucleotides: TGTGCCAGCAGTTGGTCTCGAGCAGCCCGCTCCTACGAGCAGTACTTC.

The chain joins TRBV7-9 to TRBJ1-1; D is perhaps TRBD1 (5 bases). The CDR3 spans 15 residues. CDR1 SEHNR and CDR2 FQNEAQ come from the germline V gene (reference sequence). Trimming cost V 1 base and J 1 base, with 10 bases left between them. Here the CDR3 reads CASSLVPGRNTEAFF. CDR3 in DNA: TGTGCCAGCAGCTTAGTTCCAGGGAGGAACACTGAAGCTTTCTTT.

This chain uses TRBV4-3 with TRBJ1-2; no clear D. The V and J ends lost 0 bases and 5 bases respectively, with 10 bases between them. This CDR3 has 14 amino acids. Germline V gene lookup returns CDR1 LGHNA and CDR2 YSLEER. The CDR3 spells CASSQDSGLYGYTF. DNA for the CDR3: TGCGCCAGCAGCCAAGACAGTGGATTGTATGGCTACACCTTC.

This clonotype was observed at least ten times. The chain's CDR3 is CARRPPSSGQETQYF. The CDR3 DNA is TGTGCCAGGAGACCCCCCTCGTCGGGACAAGAGACCCAGTACTTC. V is TRBV7-8 and J is TRBJ2-5; the D gene is possibly TRBD2 (5 bases). The CDR3 length is 15 residues. Germline loops: CDR1 SGHVS, CDR2 FQNEAQ. Trimming shortened V by 9 bases and J by 2 bases, and 19 bases separated the two germline ends. Using reference TRBV7-8 and TRBJ2-5 for the parts outside the CDR3, the full variable domain is GAGVSQSPRYKVAKRGQDVALRCDPISGHVSLFWYQQALGQGPEFLTYFQNEAQLDKSGLPSDRFFAERPEGSVSTLKIQRTQQEDSAVYLCARRPPSSGQETQYFGPGTRLLVL.

V usage is TRBV6-1 and J usage is TRBJ1-1, with 7 bases fitting TRBD1. Germline V gene data show CDR1 as MNHNS and CDR2 as SASEGT. J gave up 0 bases and V 9 bases, and 13 bases lay outside the gene matches. The CDR3 consists of 16 residues. The CDR3 nucleotides read TGTGCCAGTTTAGACAGGGTCCGCGCTCTGAACACTGAAGCTTTCTTT. Translation: CASLDRVRALNTEAFF.

This clonotype was seen only a few times. The chain uses TRBV11-2 and TRBJ1-6, with D unclear. V was clipped by 2 bases and J by 5 bases, with 4 bases between them. Germline V lookup: CDR1 SGHAT, CDR2 FQNNGV. The CDR3 has 13 amino acids. The CDR3 bases are TGTGCCAGCAGCTTAACTGATAATTCACCCCTCCACTTT. Protein sequence: CASSLTDNSPLHF.

Comments on this clonotype: A much larger clone is a single base away; this may be a read error. The chain recombines TRBV12-3 or TRBV12-4 with TRBJ1-1, with a weak D call TRBD1 (6 bases). The CDR3 runs 13 residues. V lost 11 bases and J 5 bases, leaving 18 bases between the germline ends. CDR3 sequence: CAGIGGVGTEAFF. For the CDR3, the DNA is TGTGCCGGCATAGGGGGTGTCGGGACTGAAGCTTTCTTT.

This clonotype showed up many times. The chain combines TRBV20-1 with TRBJ1-1, with D tentatively TRBD1 (5 bases). V gave up 1 base and J gave up 0 bases, with 9 bases separating them. Germline V gives CDR1 DFQATT, CDR2 SNEGSKA (reference sequence). The CDR3 runs to 14 residues. This CDR3 is CSARAGALNTEAFF. The CDR3 DNA reads TGCAGTGCTAGAGCCGGGGCCTTGAACACTGAAGCTTTCTTT.

This clonotype was observed a few times. This sequence joins TRBV10-3 and TRBJ1-5; D possibly corresponds to TRBD1 (6 bases). The CDR3 consists of 18 residues. The V gene's germline CDR1 is ENHRY and CDR2 SYGVKD. Trimming shortened V by 0 bases and J by 1 base, and 16 bases separated the two germline ends. The CDR3 nucleotides are TGTGCCATCAGTGAGTCCCTTTCCGGGACACTGAGCAATCAGCCCCAGCATTTT. Translation: CAISESLSGTLSNQPQHF.

Only a few counts were recorded for this clonotype. This chain links TRBV7-2 with TRBJ1-1, with no clear D. Trimming left V 5 bases short and J 0 bases short, with 10 bases between. CDR1 is SGHTA and CDR2 is FQGNSA in the germline V gene. This CDR3 contains 14 residues. This CDR3 reads CASSKSILNTEAFF. The CDR3 coding sequence is TGTGCCAGCAGCAAGAGTATCCTGAACACTGAAGCTTTCTTT.

The chain is built from TRBV4-1 and TRBJ2-3, with TRBD1 matching 7 bases. CDR1 is MGHRA, CDR2 YSYEKL, per germline. Trimming cost V 0 bases and J 1 base; bases outside gene matches: 1. There are 15 residues in the CDR3. The CDR3 DNA reads TGCGCCAGCAGCCAAGATGGACAGGGCACAGATACGCAGTATTTT. Translation: CASSQDGQGTDTQYF.

This chain links TRBV7-8 with TRBJ1-4, with D maybe TRBD1 (5 bases). The V end was cut by 5 bases, the J end by 0 bases, with 16 bases between. Per the germline V gene, CDR1 is SGHVS and CDR2 is FQNEAQ. The CDR3 spans 17 residues. The CDR3 protein is CASSQNPGLTTNEKLFF. For the CDR3, the DNA is TGTGCCAGCAGCCAAAATCCGGGACTCACAACTAATGAAAAACTGTTTTTT.

This clonotype was counted ten times or more. The chain is built from TRBV4-2 and TRBJ2-1; D is tentatively TRBD1 or TRBD2 (7 bases each). V lost 3 bases to trimming and J lost 10 bases, with 16 bases between them. The CDR3 consists of 14 residues. Germline CDR1 is LGHNA and CDR2 is YNFKEQ. The CDR3 DNA follows: TGTGCCAGCAGCCAGGGAGGGGGCCGGATAGAGCAGTTCTTC. Residues: CASSQGGGRIEQFF.

There are many counts of this clonotype. The chain uses TRBV6-5 and TRBJ2-7; 11 nucleotides align to TRBD1. The CDR3 length is 14 residues. With 6 bases clipped from V and 7 bases from J, the junction kept 8 bases outside the gene matches. Germline CDR1 is MNHEY and CDR2 is SVGAGI. The CDR3 bases are TGTGCCAGCAGCCCCGGGACAGGGGGTGGGGAGCAGTACTTC. Its protein product is CASSPGTGGGEQYF.

The chain links TRBV29-1 to TRBJ2-1; D uncertain. Deletions cut 6 bases from V and 6 bases from J, with 0 bases between. This CDR3 has 8 residues. CDR1 and CDR2 from the germline V gene are SQVTM and ANQGSEA. The CDR3 is CSVNEQFF. Written as DNA, the CDR3 is TGCAGCGTCAATGAGCAGTTCTTC.

This clonotype has ten or more counts. This chain uses TRBV5-1 with TRBJ2-3; D not resolved. The CDR3 spans 14 residues. V gave up 0 bases and J gave up 7 bases, with 12 bases separating them. Germline V gene lookup returns CDR1 SGHRS and CDR2 YFSETQ. The CDR3 nucleotides are TGCGCCAGCAGCTTGGCCAACTTCCCAAATACGCAGTATTTT. This codes for CASSLANFPNTQYF.

The chain has TRBV7-9 and TRBJ1-1, with D perhaps TRBD1 (5 bases). Germline CDR1 is SEHNR and CDR2 is FQNEAQ (reference sequence). The CDR3 is 14 amino acids. The V end lost 7 bases, the J end lost 5 bases, and 17 bases lay between the germline ends. The CDR3 protein is CASKGNSGGTEAFF. The CDR3 DNA is TGTGCCAGCAAAGGGAATTCGGGGGGGACTGAAGCTTTCTTT.

This clonotype appeared many times. The rearrangement links TRBV3-1 to TRBJ2-1; D is perhaps TRBD1 (5 bases). Deletions cut 0 bases from V and 6 bases from J, with 9 bases between. CDR3 length equals 14 residues. Looked up from germline, CDR1 is LGHDT and CDR2 is YNNKEL (reference sequence). The CDR3 DNA reads as TGTGCCAGCAGCCAAGAGCGAGACAGCAATGAGCAGTTCTTC. Its protein is CASSQERDSNEQFF.

This clonotype occurred many times. The chain uses TRBV30 and TRBJ1-3; D unclear. CDR1 and CDR2 from the germline V gene are GTSNPN and SVGIG (reference sequence). Trimming left V 7 bases short and J 1 base short, with 11 bases between. This CDR3 is built from 13 residues. Here the CDR3 reads CASPGGSGNTIYF. The CDR3 DNA sequence: TGTGCCTCACCGGGAGGATCTGGAAACACCATATATTTT.

CDR3 DNA: TGTGCCAGTAGTATCACCTCAAGGAACACTGAAGCTTTCTTT. This codes for CASSITSRNTEAFF. The chain uses TRBV19 and TRBJ1-1, with no clear D. Germline lookup yields CDR1 LNHDA and CDR2 SQIVND (reference sequence). V dropped 3 bases and J dropped 1 base, with 9 bases sitting between them. The CDR3 has 14 amino acids.

This clonotype was found many times. This chain joins TRBV5-1 and TRBJ2-7; 14 nucleotides match TRBD2. J gave up 3 bases and V 4 bases, and 15 bases lay outside the gene matches. In germline, CDR1 is SGHRS, CDR2 YFSETQ. The CDR3 is 19 amino acids. As DNA, the CDR3 is TGCGCCAGCAGCGTGGGACTAGCGGGAGTCACCGGCCCCTACTACGAGCAGTACTTC. It encodes CASSVGLAGVTGPYYEQYF. The variable domain in full, completed from reference TRBV5-1 and TRBJ2-7, reads KAGVTQTPRYLIKTRGQQVTLSCSPISGHRSVSWYQQTPGQGLQFLFEYFSETQRNKGNFPGRFSGRQFSNSRSEMNVSTLELGDSALYLCASSVGLAGVTGPYYEQYFGPGTRLTVT.

Ten or more counts support this clonotype. This rearrangement joins TRBV30 to TRBJ2-7, with D perhaps TRBD1 or TRBD2 (5 bases each). Germline CDR1 and CDR2: GTSNPN and SVGIG (reference sequence). The CDR3 has 13 amino acids. Trimming removed 0 bases from V and 10 bases from J, with 16 bases in between. The CDR3 nucleotides read TGTGCCTGGAGTGTGCTGGAGCGGACAACCCAGTACTTC. This gives the protein CAWSVLERTTQYF. Full variable domain (rest looked up from reference TRBV30 and TRBJ2-7): SQTIHQWPATLVQPVGSPLSLECTVEGTSNPNLYWYRQAAGRGLQLLFYSVGIGQISSEVPQNLSASRPQDRQFILSSKKLLLSDSGFYLCAWSVLERTTQYFGPGTRLTVT.